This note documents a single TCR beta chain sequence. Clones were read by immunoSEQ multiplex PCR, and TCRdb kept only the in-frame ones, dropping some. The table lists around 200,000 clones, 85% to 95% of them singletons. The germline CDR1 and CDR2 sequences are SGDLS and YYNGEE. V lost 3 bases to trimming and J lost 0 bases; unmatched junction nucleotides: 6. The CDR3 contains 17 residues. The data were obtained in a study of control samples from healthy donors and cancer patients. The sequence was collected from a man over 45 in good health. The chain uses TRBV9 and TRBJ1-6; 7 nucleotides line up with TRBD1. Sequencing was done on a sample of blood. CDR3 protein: CASSAGDRSSYNSPLHF. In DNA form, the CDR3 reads TGTGCCAGCAGCGCCGGGGACAGAAGCTCCTATAATTCACCCCTCCACTTT. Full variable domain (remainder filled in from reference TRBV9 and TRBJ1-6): DSGVTQTPKHLITATGQRVTLRCSPRSGDLSVYWYQQSLDQGLQFLIQYYNGEERAKGNILERFSAQQFPDLHSELNLSSLELGDSALYFCASSAGDRSSYNSPLHFGNGTRLTVT.